This T cell receptor (beta chain) was sequenced for a study of CD8 T cells in ankylosing spondylitis. The study, taken as a whole, reports: Disease-linked clones had a CD8+ phenotype and relatively low frequency in peripheral blood. A TCR beta motif of 7 to 9 highly homologous variants seemed to mark ankylosing spondylitis blood.

This clonotype was seen a few times. The antigen is not known. TCRdb reprocessed the 5' RACE reads with MiXCR, giving one entry per CDR3 protein. The sample gives 700,000 to 850,000 distinct CDR3 sequences, around 11% of which show up once; 0.51% is in the top ten. Sequenced input: blood, either unsorted or a sorted T cell fraction (not recorded which). This receptor was identified in a male donor with ankylosing spondylitis.

For the CDR3, the DNA is TGTGCCAGCAGCCCCAGCACAGGGGTCGGTGAAAAACTGTTTTTT. It specifies CASSPSTGVGEKLFF. The chain carries TRBV7-2 and TRBJ1-4; TRBD1 matches 7 bases. Germline V lookup: CDR1 SGHTA, CDR2 FQGNSA. CDR3 length: 15 residues. J gave up 7 bases and V 5 bases, and 10 bases lay outside the gene matches.